This entry describes one TCR beta chain. MiXCR, run by TCRdb on the 5' RACE reads, gives a single entry per CDR3 protein. The data show about 240,000 distinct CDR3 sequences, about 9.1% seen once. This sample stems from a study of CD8 T cells in ankylosing spondylitis. Germline loops: CDR1 SGDLS, CDR2 YYNGEE. CDR3 length equals 16 residues. V lost 2 bases and J lost 9; bases outside the gene matches: 5. The source is a male donor with ankylosing spondylitis or in good health (not recorded which). Sequenced material: blood, either unsorted or a sorted T cell fraction (not recorded which). V usage is TRBV9 and J usage is TRBJ2-1; 16 nucleotides match TRBD2. The DNA for the CDR3 is TGTGCCAGCAGCGTGGGACTAGCGGGGGGGCAGGGTGAGCAGTTCTTC. Protein product: CASSVGLAGGQGEQFF.